This T cell receptor beta chain was captured in a study of T-cell reconstitution after alpha-beta-depleted transplantation in children. Whole-study results and caveats: From surviving recipient T cells and thymic progenitors came the high day-60 TCRbeta diversity observed in some patients. About two months after transplant, alpha-beta T cells reportedly came from several hundred expanded graft clones. Among T cells one year after transplant, newly produced cells accounted for most counts and diversity.

Trimming stripped 5 bases from V and 2 bases from J, with 12 bases between. Germline V CDR1 and CDR2: DFQATT, SNEGSKA (reference sequence). The CDR3 is 13 residues long. The sample holds a few counts of this clonotype. Its specificity is unknown. Preparation of the TCRbeta library involved a method that used unique molecular identifiers. Each CDR3 protein is one row after TCRdb ran MiXCR on the PCR reads. The top ten clones hold about 15% of a sample with about 97,000 distinct CDR3 sequences, 7.5% to 9% of them seen once. This receptor was obtained from a boy aged 2 to 10 with acute lymphoblastic leukemia, due to receive a stem cell transplant. The chain employs TRBV20-1 and TRBJ2-5, with a tentative D call TRBD2 (5 bases). The source was PBMCs, collected before TCRalphabeta/CD19-depleted stem cell transplant. CDR3 in DNA: TGCAGTGCTCCTCGGGGAAGACAAGAGACCCAGTACTTC. Amino acid sequence: CSAPRGRQETQYF.